The rows below give T cell receptor beta chains drawn from one sample of a study of Tregs in tolerant kidney transplant recipients. TCRdb's table, derived via immunoSEQ multiplex PCR, lists solely in-frame clones and lacks some. In the table there are roughly 120,000 clones, roughly 93% of which are singletons. Sequencing was carried out using CD4+ T cells from blood. All receptors derive from a human donor in good health. CDR3s include the opening cysteine and the closing phenylalanine or tryptophan. Each record gives: D gene, J gene, clone size, V gene, CDR3 DNA, CDR3 protein. A D gene is named only where the DNA matches it firmly. Clone size is not always given. Where it is, it says once, few, many or a class for expanded clones.

>-|TRBJ2-1|-|TRBV2
TGTGCCAGCAGCCTTCAGGGGAGGGGTTTGTACAATGAGCAGTTCTTC
CASSLQGRGLYNEQFF
>-|TRBJ2-2|once|TRBV4-1
TGCGCCAGCAGCCTCCAGAGCGGGACAGTTAACACCGGGGAGCTGTTTTTT
CASSLQSGTVNTGELFF
>TRBD2|TRBJ2-1|-|TRBV5-1
TGCGCCAGCAGCCACGGACTAGCGAGCTCCTACAATGAGCAGTTCTTC
CASSHGLASSYNEQFF
>-|TRBJ2-5|-|TRBV7-3
TGTGCCAGCAGCCCAACCCCGACAGCGAGGGAGACCCAGTACTTC
CASSPTPTARETQYF
>-|TRBJ1-2|-|TRBV30
TGTGCCTGGAGAACCAGACAGTATGGCTACACCTTC
CAWRTRQYGYTF
>-|TRBJ1-2|-|TRBV19
TGTGCCAGTAGTATAGGCCGGAACTATGGCTACACCTTC
CASSIGRNYGYTF
>-|TRBJ1-2|-|TRBV11-2
TGTGCCAGCAGCTTAGAGGAGTCACCCTATGGCTACACCTTC
CASSLEESPYGYTF
>-|TRBJ1-2|-|TRBV4-1
TGCGCCAGCAGAATAGAGGACGGACTCTATGGCTACACCTTC
CASRIEDGLYGYTF
>-|TRBJ2-1|-|TRBV6-5
TGTGCCAGCAGGCGAACAGGGTCTGAGCGCAATGAGCAGTTCTTC
CASRRTGSERNEQFF
>-|TRBJ2-5|-|TRBV5-4
TGTGCCAGCAGCCGTTCAGGCACATACCAAGAGACCCAGTACTTC
CASSRSGTYQETQYF
>TRBD1|TRBJ2-7|-|TRBV2
TGTGCCAGCAGTTGGGACAGGGACCACGAGCAGTACTTC
CASSWDRDHEQYF
>-|TRBJ1-1|-|TRBV15
TGTGCCACCAGCAGAGACCTCTTAGGGGACGCTTTCTTT
CATSRDLLGDAFF
>-|TRBJ2-1|-|TRBV6-6
TGTGCCAGCAGCCCGCCCGGAGGGGGGATGTATGAGCAGTTCTTC
CASSPPGGGMYEQFF
>-|TRBJ1-1|-|TRBV11-2
TGTGCCAGCAGCTTAGATCGAGCGGGCAGCGAAGCTTTCTTT
CASSLDRAGSEAFF
>-|TRBJ1-1|-|TRBV4-1
TGCGCCAGCAGCCAAGTCCCAGGGAGAACGAACACTGAAGCTTTCTTT
CASSQVPGRTNTEAFF
>-|TRBJ2-1|-|TRBV4-1
TGCGCCAGCTCATCCGGCGGGGACCTATACAATGAGCAGTTCTTC
CASSSGGDLYNEQFF
>-|TRBJ1-5|-|TRBV30
TGTGCCTGGAGTCCACCAAGACAGGTCAATCAGCCCCAGCATTTT
CAWSPPRQVNQPQHF
>TRBD1|TRBJ1-1|-|TRBV10-1
TGCGCCAGCAGTGAATCGGGGACAGGGACGAACACTGAAGCTTTCTTT
CASSESGTGTNTEAFF
>-|TRBJ2-2|-|TRBV30
TGTGCCTGGAGTGTCGGGACACTTTACACCGGGGAGCTGTTTTTT
CAWSVGTLYTGELFF
>TRBD1|TRBJ2-7|-|TRBV10-3
TGTGCCATCAGTGGACAGGGGAACGAGCAGTACTTC
CAISGQGNEQYF
>-|TRBJ1-1|-|TRBV7-9
TGTGCCAGCAGCTTAGACAGGGTCGCTGAAGCTTTCTTT
CASSLDRVAEAFF
>-|TRBJ2-7|-|TRBV7-9
TGTGCCAGCAGCCGGCCCCAGAGGCAACCCCACGAGCAGTACTTC
CASSRPQRQPHEQYF
>-|TRBJ1-5|once|TRBV6-5
TGTGCCAGCAGTTACTTTCAGGGTAAGGGTCAGCCCCAGCATTTT
CASSYFQGKGQPQHF
>-|TRBJ2-2|-|TRBV5-4
TGTGCCAGCAGCTTTCAGGGAAGGGACACCGGGGAGCTGTTTTTT
CASSFQGRDTGELFF
>-|TRBJ1-2|-|TRBV19
TGTGCCAGTAGTATGTGGGACACCTCTAACTATGGCTACACCTTC
CASSMWDTSNYGYTF
>-|TRBJ2-2|-|TRBV4-1
TGCGCCAGCAGCCAAGTGGGGGAGCTGTTTTTT
CASSQVGELFF
>-|TRBJ1-3|-|TRBV10-3
TGTGCCATCAGTGACCGTCCCGGGGTAGTCTCTGGAAACACCATATATTTT
CAISDRPGVVSGNTIYF
>-|TRBJ1-1|-|TRBV19
TGTGCCAGTATCATGGGGGGAGGATATGGCACTGAAGCTTTCTTT
CASIMGGGYGTEAFF
>-|TRBJ2-7|-|TRBV5-1
TGCGCCAGCAGCTTCCTACAGGGTAGCTACGAGCAGTACTTC
CASSFLQGSYEQYF
>TRBD2|TRBJ2-3|-|TRBV19
TGTGCCAGTAGTATGAGACTAGCGGGGCCCAGCACAGATACGCAGTATTTT
CASSMRLAGPSTDTQYF
>-|TRBJ2-3|once|TRBV7-9
TGTGCCAGCAGCCCGAGAGGGGAAACGCAGTATTTT
CASSPRGETQYF
>-|TRBJ2-7|-|TRBV7-9
TGTGCCAGCAGCCCCTGGACCGTTTACGAGCAGTACTTC
CASSPWTVYEQYF
>-|TRBJ1-4|-|TRBV28
TGTGCCAGCAGTTTGAAACCGGCCGATGAAAAACTGTTTTTT
CASSLKPADEKLFF
>-|TRBJ1-4|-|TRBV11-2
TGTGCCAGCAGCTTATCATGGGGAGCCCCTAATGAAAAACTGTTTTTT
CASSLSWGAPNEKLFF
>TRBD1|TRBJ2-7|-|TRBV5-4
TGTGCCAGCAGCTTGCAGGGGGCTTACGAGCAGTACTTC
CASSLQGAYEQYF
>-|TRBJ1-1|-|TRBV9
TGTGCCAGCAGCTCCCGACGGATAGGGGGGAGCACTGAAGCTTTCTTT
CASSSRRIGGSTEAFF
>TRBD1|TRBJ2-1|-|TRBV29-1
TGCAGCGTTGAAGCCGGGACAGGGGAAGCCTACAATGAGCAGTTCTTC
CSVEAGTGEAYNEQFF
>-|TRBJ2-1|-|TRBV19
TGTGCCAGTAGTATCGGTGGGAATGAGCAGTTCTTC
CASSIGGNEQFF
>-|TRBJ1-1|-|TRBV20-1
TGCAGTGCTACGAGGTGGGCTGAAGCTTTCTTT
CSATRWAEAFF
>TRBD1|TRBJ1-1|-|TRBV30
TGTGCCTGGACCCGGACAGGGGGCGAAACTGAAGCTTTCTTT
CAWTRTGGETEAFF
>-|TRBJ2-1|-|TRBV5-1
TGCGCCAGCAGCTTGCCTGGTGGGACAGTCCCGGGAGGGGGATATGTCAGCTCCTACAATGAGCAGTTCTTC
CASSLPGGTVPGGGYVSSYNEQFF
>TRBD2|TRBJ2-7|once|TRBV4-1
TGCGCCAGCAGCCCCGGACTAGCGGGAGGGCCCTTCTACGAGCAGTACTTC
CASSPGLAGGPFYEQYF
>-|TRBJ2-2|-|TRBV5-1
TGCGCCAGCAGCTTGGTTCGGGCCGGGGAGCTGTTTTTT
CASSLVRAGELFF
>TRBD2|TRBJ2-3|-|TRBV18
TGTGCCAGCTCACCCGGGACTAGCGGTGCTACGCAGTATTTT
CASSPGTSGATQYF